The rows below give T cell receptor beta chains drawn from one sample of a study of shared clonotypes between healthy human individuals. Sequenced by immunoSEQ multiplex PCR; TCRdb stores in-frame clones only, minus some. The profile shows about 2 million clones, 85% to 95% of them singletons. The specimen sequenced was naive CD4+ T cells sorted from blood. All receptors come from a man aged 18 to 30 in good health. Both conserved end residues are part of each CDR3. Each record gives: clone size, D gene, V gene, J gene, CDR3 DNA, CDR3 protein. A D gene is named only where the DNA matches it firmly. Clone size is stated in some rows and not others, as once, few, many or a class when expanded.

clone size: -
D gene: -
V gene: TRBV6-1
J gene: TRBJ1-4
CDR3 DNA: TGTGCCAGCAGTGAAGCGTCAGGGCTCGGAAGCGAAAAACTGTTTTTT
CDR3 protein: CASSEASGLGSEKLFF

clone size: -
D gene: -
V gene: TRBV7-2
J gene: TRBJ2-7
CDR3 DNA: TGTGCCAGCAGCTTAGTTATCGGCTACGAGCAGTACTTC
CDR3 protein: CASSLVIGYEQYF

clone size: once
D gene: TRBD1
V gene: TRBV7-6
J gene: TRBJ1-2
CDR3 DNA: TGTGCCAGCAGCTTTGGACAGGGGAATGGCTACACCTTC
CDR3 protein: CASSFGQGNGYTF

clone size: -
D gene: TRBD1
V gene: TRBV5-4
J gene: TRBJ2-7
CDR3 DNA: TGTGCCAGCAGGCCGGGACAGGAACGCGAGCAGTACTTC
CDR3 protein: CASRPGQEREQYF

clone size: -
D gene: -
V gene: TRBV7-8
J gene: TRBJ1-3
CDR3 DNA: TGTGCCAGCAGCTTAACAGGGATTCGCTCTGGAAACACCATATATTTT
CDR3 protein: CASSLTGIRSGNTIYF

clone size: -
D gene: -
V gene: TRBV28
J gene: TRBJ1-2
CDR3 DNA: TGTGCCAGCAGTTCCCCGGCAGAAGGCTATGGCTACACCTTC
CDR3 protein: CASSSPAEGYGYTF

clone size: -
D gene: TRBD2
V gene: TRBV9
J gene: TRBJ2-3
CDR3 DNA: TGTGCCAGCAGCGCCGAACTAGCGGGCCGAACAGATACGCAGTATTTT
CDR3 protein: CASSAELAGRTDTQYF

clone size: -
D gene: -
V gene: TRBV4-1
J gene: TRBJ1-1
CDR3 DNA: TGCGCCAGCAGCCAAGATCGGGGAACAGAAGCTTTCTTT
CDR3 protein: CASSQDRGTEAFF

clone size: -
D gene: -
V gene: TRBV5-6
J gene: TRBJ1-6
CDR3 DNA: TGTGCCAGCAGCTTTGAGGGAACCCCCACCCTCCACTTT
CDR3 protein: CASSFEGTPTLHF

clone size: -
D gene: -
V gene: TRBV27
J gene: TRBJ1-5
CDR3 DNA: TGTGCCAGCAGTACAGGAGGTCGTCAGCCCCAGCATTTT
CDR3 protein: CASSTGGRQPQHF

clone size: -
D gene: -
V gene: TRBV6-5
J gene: TRBJ1-4
CDR3 DNA: TGTGCCAGCAGTTACTCGCCTACGGCTAATGAAAAACTGTTTTTT
CDR3 protein: CASSYSPTANEKLFF

clone size: -
D gene: -
V gene: TRBV28
J gene: TRBJ1-5
CDR3 DNA: TGTGCCAGCAGTTTATGGGGGTTAAACAATCAGCCCCAGCATTTT
CDR3 protein: CASSLWGLNNQPQHF

clone size: -
D gene: -
V gene: TRBV11-2
J gene: TRBJ1-5
CDR3 DNA: TGTGCCAGCAGCTTAGATCTTAGGCAGCCCCAGCATTTT
CDR3 protein: CASSLDLRQPQHF

clone size: once
D gene: TRBD1
V gene: TRBV28
J gene: TRBJ1-1
CDR3 DNA: TGTGCCAGCAGTTTATCGGCAGGGGGAGGCACTGAAGCTTTCTTT
CDR3 protein: CASSLSAGGGTEAFF

clone size: -
D gene: TRBD1
V gene: TRBV7-9
J gene: TRBJ2-5
CDR3 DNA: TGTGCCAGCAGAGCCACAGGGGGGGAGACCCAGTACTTC
CDR3 protein: CASRATGGETQYF

clone size: -
D gene: -
V gene: TRBV10-3
J gene: TRBJ2-1
CDR3 DNA: TGTGCCATCAGTGAGTTGGGACTCTCCTACAATGAGCAGTTCTTC
CDR3 protein: CAISELGLSYNEQFF

clone size: once
D gene: TRBD2
V gene: TRBV10-3
J gene: TRBJ2-7
CDR3 DNA: TGTGCCTCCAGTAGCGGGAACGACTACGAGCAGTACTTC
CDR3 protein: CASSSGNDYEQYF

clone size: -
D gene: -
V gene: TRBV5-1
J gene: TRBJ2-6
CDR3 DNA: TGCGCCAGCAGCCACAGCGGCTCTGGGGCCAACGTCCTGACTTTC
CDR3 protein: CASSHSGSGANVLTF

clone size: -
D gene: -
V gene: TRBV19
J gene: TRBJ1-4
CDR3 DNA: TGTGCCAGTAGTATAGGGGGAATTACTAATGAAAAACTGTTTTTT
CDR3 protein: CASSIGGITNEKLFF

clone size: -
D gene: -
V gene: TRBV5-1
J gene: TRBJ2-4
CDR3 DNA: TGCGCCAGCAGCTTGGTTGACAACATTCAGTACTTC
CDR3 protein: CASSLVDNIQYF

clone size: -
D gene: -
V gene: TRBV28
J gene: TRBJ1-2
CDR3 DNA: TGTGCCAGCAGTGCCCCCCAGGGACACTATGGCTACACCTTC
CDR3 protein: CASSAPQGHYGYTF

clone size: -
D gene: -
V gene: TRBV6-1
J gene: TRBJ2-7
CDR3 DNA: TGTGCCAGCACCCGCGGGACTGAGTCCTACGAGCAGTACTTC
CDR3 protein: CASTRGTESYEQYF

clone size: -
D gene: -
V gene: TRBV11-2
J gene: TRBJ2-7
CDR3 DNA: TGTGCCAGCAGCCGCGAAGGGCCCTTGTACGAGCAGTACTTC
CDR3 protein: CASSREGPLYEQYF

clone size: -
D gene: TRBD1
V gene: TRBV10-2
J gene: TRBJ2-7
CDR3 DNA: TGCGCCAGCAGTGGACAGGGCGACGAGCAGTACTTC
CDR3 protein: CASSGQGDEQYF

clone size: -
D gene: TRBD1
V gene: TRBV4-2
J gene: TRBJ1-1
CDR3 DNA: TGTGCCAGCAGCCAACAGGGGGACACTGAAGCTTTCTTT
CDR3 protein: CASSQQGDTEAFF

clone size: -
D gene: -
V gene: TRBV30
J gene: TRBJ1-1
CDR3 DNA: TGTGCCTGGAGTCAGGGACAACTAACTGAAGCTTTCTTT
CDR3 protein: CAWSQGQLTEAFF

clone size: -
D gene: TRBD2
V gene: TRBV5-1
J gene: TRBJ2-3
CDR3 DNA: TGCGCCAGCACCCCAGCGGGGGGAGATACGCAGTATTTT
CDR3 protein: CASTPAGGDTQYF

clone size: -
D gene: -
V gene: TRBV29-1
J gene: TRBJ2-5
CDR3 DNA: TGCAGCGTGGTCCGGGACGGGGAGACCCAGTACTTC
CDR3 protein: CSVVRDGETQYF

clone size: -
D gene: TRBD1
V gene: TRBV5-1
J gene: TRBJ1-1
CDR3 DNA: TGCGCCAGCAGCTCGGGAGGGACAGGGGATGCTTTCTTT
CDR3 protein: CASSSGGTGDAFF

clone size: -
D gene: -
V gene: TRBV28
J gene: TRBJ2-5
CDR3 DNA: TGTGCCAGCAGCTCCTCTTGGGAGCCCGGCGGGGAGACCCAGTACTTC
CDR3 protein: CASSSSWEPGGETQYF